This T cell receptor (beta chain) comes out of a study of blood T cells in healthy people across ages. The study, taken as a whole, reports: Among T cells, TCR beta diversity per million cells dropped roughly linearly as age rose.

As to this clonotype: The antigen is unknown.

It was with a sample-barcoded 5' primer and a J-beta primer mix that a second PCR of roughly 6 to 12 cycles was run. MiXCR was run by TCRdb on the 5' RACE reads, yielding one entry per CDR3 protein. The sample includes about 1.4 million distinct CDR3 sequences, 45% to 70% seen only once; the top ten take 6.5% to 8%. The V gene's germline CDR1 is SGHTA and CDR2 FQGNSA. The V end lost 1 base, the J end lost 2 bases, and 10 bases lay between the germline ends. The CDR3 is 15 residues long. The clonotype comes from a man between 18 and 29 years old in good health. The rearrangement joins TRBV7-2 to TRBJ2-3; D is unresolved. The specimen was blood. CDR3 amino acids: CASSLEILATDTQYF. The CDR3 coding sequence is TGTGCCAGCAGCTTAGAAATTCTGGCCACAGATACGCAGTATTTT.